The present TCR beta chain was sequenced within a study of resident and recirculating memory T cells in vitiligo (dated 2018 in TCRdb). For the study in its entirety: For TCR beta sequencing, epidermis was obtained by shave biopsy from two lesional and two nonlesional sites, and PBMCs were also collected, from each of a few stable vitiligo patients. Human TCR beta sequencing was used to test whether specific clones in lesional vitiligo skin differed from clones in nonlesional skin and blood. Without cell sorting, samples were homogenized immediately before genomic DNA was extracted using the Qiagen DNeasy Blood & Tissue Kit.

What the research found in general, with its limitations: Mechanistic studies in the future are needed to assess how much the detected T cell clones and the human Trm pools versus Tcm pools each contribute. Even within a single patient, overlap and correlation analysis found no significant repertoire overlap between any biopsies apart from each lesion compared with itself. No single dominant TCR clone was found, and clonality differed from one vitiligo lesion to another. Because TCR sequences were not shared across biopsy sites or across patients, the findings suggest that different lesions are infiltrated by different T cell clones, a pattern described as private specificity.

TCR beta chains were amplified from genomic DNA with the immunoSEQ hsTCRB kit. The immunoSEQ service sequenced the TCR beta libraries on an Illumina MiSeq instrument. In the original analysis: Repertoire data were analyzed using the immunoSEQ Analyzer. TCRdb holds this immuneACCESS table with in-frame rearrangements only. Some clones are missing; in checked studies, unresolved V genes explain under half, and the rest has no known cause. V, J and clone size reflect that table, while D and trimming were determined from the DNA. The sample profile shows 55,000 to 75,000 clones; about 89% of them were found once. The biggest ten clones account for less than 5% of the sample. Looking up the germline V gene (reference sequence) yields CDR1 MNHNY and CDR2 SVGAGI. Counted from cysteine to phenylalanine, this CDR3 has 13 amino acids. Only CDR3 DNA is held: 39 bases, read in frame from base 1. V loses 2 bases at its end and J loses 10 bases; junction bases beyond the gene matches: 2.

Vitiligo was considered stable when no change in lesions had been observed over the previous 6 months. To count as stable, patients also needed to show no confetti depigmentation, which is a clinical sign of active vitiligo. Patients who had been treated within the previous three months were excluded. PBMCs were isolated from heparinized blood by Ficoll density gradient centrifugation and were subsequently flash-frozen. The sample holds a few counts of this clone. Its antigen target is currently unknown. Per-base qualities were not stored, and no clone one base away is much larger. The sequence derives from a male donor with vitiligo. This chain is built from TRBV6-6 and TRBJ1-6, with 7 bases aligning to TRBD1. Material for sequencing was blood. CDR3 loop: CASSYDRVSPLHF. The base sequence is TGTGCCAGCAGTTACGACAGGGTATCACCCCTCCACTTT.